Presented here are 27 T cell receptor beta chains from one specimen sequenced in a study. Using its own MiXCR run on the RT-PCR reads, TCRdb lists one record per CDR3 protein. The sample has more than 550,000 distinct CDR3 sequences; more than 13% are singletons. Sequencing used memory CD4+ T cells from blood. The receptors derive from a female donor in good health, serving as a healthy control.

The V call is TRBV5-1, the J call TRBJ2-3; 8 nucleotides align to TRBD2. The V segment lost 3 bases and the J segment 5 bases; nucleotides outside the gene matches: 8. This CDR3 is built from 15 residues. The V gene's germline CDR1 is SGHRS and CDR2 YFSETQ. The CDR3, as DNA: TGCGCCAGCAGCTGGGGGACTAGTCCGCTAGATACGCAGTATTTT. It specifies CASSWGTSPLDTQYF.

Comments on this clonotype: This could be a read error, since a much larger clone is one nucleotide away. The chain is built from TRBV29-1 and TRBJ2-1; 7 bases line up with TRBD1. The CDR3 totals 12 residues. Germline CDR1 and CDR2: SQVTM and ANQGSEA. The ends lost 7 bases at V and 10 bases at J; junction bases unmatched: 10. For the CDR3, the DNA is TGCAGCGGAGGGGACAGAAACTACGAGCAGTTCTTC. Protein: CSGGDRNYEQFF.

The chain employs TRBV20-1 and TRBJ2-3; D is ambiguous. The CDR3 consists of 13 residues. Germline assignment: CDR1 DFQATT and CDR2 SNEGSKA (reference sequence). V was clipped by 3 bases and J by 4 bases, with 11 bases between them. The CDR3 region is CSARETGPDTQYF. CDR3 sequence (DNA): TGCAGTGCTAGGGAGACGGGCCCAGATACGCAGTATTTT.

The chain joins TRBV20-1 to TRBJ2-7, with D perhaps TRBD1 (5 bases). CDR1 and CDR2 from the germline V gene are DFQATT and SNEGSKA (reference sequence). The V end lost 2 bases, the J end lost 3 bases, and 11 bases lay between the germline ends. The CDR3 is made up of 13 amino acids. CDR3 amino acids: CSARSRVGYEQYF. For the CDR3, the DNA is TGCAGTGCTAGAAGCAGGGTCGGCTACGAGCAGTACTTC.

This chain joins TRBV24-1 and TRBJ1-2; a weak D match, TRBD1 (6 bases). Germline loops: CDR1 KGHDR, CDR2 SFDVKD. CDR3 length: 13 residues. V was shortened by 3 bases and J by 4 bases, with 8 bases between the two germline ends. The DNA for the CDR3 is TGTGCCACCAGTGATATGGACAGCTATGGCTACACCTTC. Translated: CATSDMDSYGYTF.

The chain employs TRBV20-1 and TRBJ2-7; D call uncertain. V shed 0 bases and J shed 0 bases, with 9 bases lying between them. The CDR3 runs to 14 residues. Germline V gives CDR1 DFQATT, CDR2 SNEGSKA (reference sequence). The chain's CDR3 is CSARDPLNSYEQYF. For the CDR3, the DNA is TGCAGTGCTAGAGATCCCTTGAACTCCTACGAGCAGTACTTC.

Concerning this clonotype itself: Since a much larger clone is just one base distant, this may be a read error. This chain links TRBV28 with TRBJ2-4; 13 bases map to TRBD2. The CDR3 totals 18 residues. Trimming removed 5 bases from V and 0 bases from J; junction bases left unmatched: 7. The V gene's germline CDR1 is MDHEN and CDR2 SYDVKM. In nucleotides, the CDR3 is TGTGCCAGCAGTGGGGGACTAGCGGGAAGGTTAGCCAAAAACATTCAGTACTTC. Its translation is CASSGGLAGRLAKNIQYF. The full variable domain, completed using reference TRBV28 and TRBJ2-4, is DVKVTQSSRYLVKRTGEKVFLECVQDMDHENMFWYRQDPGLGLRLIYFSYDVKMKEKGDIPEGYSVSREKKERFSLILESASTNQTSMYLCASSGGLAGRLAKNIQYFGAGTRLSVL.

This clonotype was found a few times. The chain joins TRBV6-4 to TRBJ1-5; 7 nucleotides match TRBD1. The CDR3 sequence is 14 residues long. Trimming took 4 bases from V and 6 from J; bases not matched to a gene: 6. CDR1 is MRHNA, CDR2 SNTAGT, per germline. CDR3 DNA sequence: TGTGCCAGCAGTGCCCAAGGGGGCGGTCAGCCCCAGCATTTT. Encoded protein: CASSAQGGGQPQHF.

This clonotype has at least ten counts. The chain uses TRBV6-5 and TRBJ2-1, with a possible D match to TRBD1 (7 bases). This CDR3 spans 13 amino acids. Per germline, CDR1 MNHEY and CDR2 SVGAGI. Trimming removed 4 bases from V and 7 bases from J, with 11 bases in between. In DNA, the CDR3 is TGTGCCAGCAGTTTCAGGGGGAGGAATGAGCAGTTCTTC. Its protein product is CASSFRGRNEQFF.

J is TRBJ2-4 and V is TRBV2, with TRBD1 matching 7 bases. V lost 8 bases to trimming and J lost 0 bases; unmatched junction nucleotides: 10. The CDR3 extends over 16 amino acids. Germline-derived CDR1 and CDR2 are SNHLY and FYNNEI. This chain's CDR3 is CASGKTGNLAKNIQYF. The CDR3 DNA follows: TGTGCCAGCGGGAAGACAGGGAATCTAGCCAAAAACATTCAGTACTTC.

CDR3 in DNA: TGTGCCAGCAGTAAACCTATAGCGGGAGCCGGGGAGCTGTTTTTT. As protein: CASSKPIAGAGELFF. The chain uses TRBV12-3 or TRBV12-4 and TRBJ2-2; TRBD2 aligns across 9 bases. This CDR3 has 15 residues. V lost 5 bases and J lost 6; bases outside the gene matches: 7.

This chain uses TRBV9 with TRBJ2-5; 9 bases are a match to TRBD1. The CDR3 sequence is 14 residues long. Germline-derived CDR1 and CDR2 are SGDLS and YYNGEE. The V and J ends lost 4 bases and 4 bases, in that order; junction bases with no gene match: 5. The CDR3 DNA is TGTGCCAGCAGCTCCATGGGACAGGGAGAGACCCAGTACTTC. Translated, it gives CASSSMGQGETQYF.

This chain uses TRBV5-4 with TRBJ2-3, with TRBD2 matching 9 bases. The CDR3 is 15 amino acids. Germline CDR1 SGHNT, CDR2 YYREEE (reference sequence). The ends lost 3 bases at V and 2 bases at J; junction bases unmatched: 4. The CDR3 bases are TGTGCCAGCAGCTCCCAGCGGGGGGACACAGATACGCAGTATTTT. Its translation: CASSSQRGDTDTQYF. The full variable domain, rest sourced from reference TRBV5-4 and TRBJ2-3, is ETGVTQSPTHLIKTRGQQVTLRCSSQSGHNTVSWYQQALGQGPQFIFQYYREEENGRGNFPPRFSGLQFPNYSSELNVNALELDDSALYLCASSSQRGDTDTQYFGPGTRLTVL.

The DNA for the CDR3 is TGTGCCAGCAGCCCGGGGACAGGGGCGCGGGGGACGCAGTATTTT. It codes for CASSPGTGARGTQYF. The chain recombines TRBV7-2 with TRBJ2-3; 10 bases map to TRBD1. The V gene end was trimmed by 5 bases and the J gene end by 9 bases; junction bases not matched to a gene: 11. Germline values: CDR1 SGHTA, CDR2 FQGNSA. The CDR3 extends over 15 amino acids. The whole variable domain, filled in from reference TRBV7-2 and TRBJ2-3, reads GAGVSQSPSNKVTEKGKDVELRCDPISGHTALYWYRQSLGQGLEFLIYFQGNSAPDKSGLPSDRFSAERTGGSVSTLTIQRTQQEDSAVYLCASSPGTGARGTQYFGPGTRLTVL.

The table lists this clonotype with many counts. The rearrangement uses TRBV7-2 and TRBJ2-7, with 12 bases fitting TRBD2. The CDR3 is 17 amino acids. Per germline, CDR1 SGHTA and CDR2 FQGNSA. With 2 bases clipped from V and 5 bases from J, the junction kept 10 bases outside the gene matches. The CDR3 region has the DNA TGTGCCAGCAGCTTACTCCGAACTAGCGGGAGGAAGAACGAGCAGTACTTC. It encodes CASSLLRTSGRKNEQYF.

This clonotype was detected ten times or more. V and J are TRBV6-2 or TRBV6-3 and TRBJ1-2; D is perhaps TRBD1 (6 bases). V shed 6 bases and J shed 8 bases, with 19 bases lying between them. The CDR3 runs 14 residues. The germline V gene encodes CDR1 MNHEY and CDR2 SVGEGT. The CDR3 loop reads CASRSTDRREGYTF. The DNA for the CDR3 is TGTGCCAGCAGATCCACGGACAGAAGGGAGGGCTACACCTTC.

Only a few counts were recorded for this clonotype. The rearrangement links TRBV20-1 to TRBJ2-5, with 8 bases identical to TRBD2. Losses at the gene ends were 3 bases for V and 5 bases for J; bases not matched to a gene: 5. The CDR3 is 13 residues long. CDR1 and CDR2 from the germline V gene are DFQATT and SNEGSKA (reference sequence). The CDR3 is CSASGGAGETQYF. CDR3 nucleotides: TGCAGTGCTAGCGGGGGGGCGGGTGAGACCCAGTACTTC.

This clonotype was observed a handful of times. A junction end diverges from the germline sequence, so it may reflect a read error. The chain recombines TRBV18 with TRBJ2-2; possibly TRBD1 for D (5 bases). The germline V gene encodes CDR1 KGHSH and CDR2 LQKENI. The CDR3 contains 15 residues. The CDR3 loop is CASSSPGMNAGELFF. CDR3 nucleotide sequence: TGTGCCAGCTCAAGCCCAGGGATGAACGCCGGGGAGCTGTTTTTT.

There are many counts of this clonotype. The V gene is TRBV6-5, the J gene TRBJ1-2; D is unresolved. The CDR3 spans 13 residues. Germline lookup yields CDR1 MNHEY and CDR2 SVGAGI. V was cut by 0 bases and J by 4 bases, with 6 bases left in between. The CDR3 reads CASSYSKSYGYTF. The CDR3, as DNA: TGTGCCAGCAGTTACTCGAAGAGCTATGGCTACACCTTC.

V and J are TRBV12-3 or TRBV12-4 and TRBJ2-2; D is possibly TRBD2 (6 bases). Trimming removed 5 bases at V and 7 bases at J, with 23 bases between. This CDR3 contains 17 residues. In nucleotides, the CDR3 is TGTGCCAGCAGTCGCAGACTAGAAAAGAGCGCGGGCGGGGAGCTGTTTTTT. It translates to CASSRRLEKSAGGELFF.

The chain carries TRBV6-5 and TRBJ2-5, with a weak D call TRBD1 (6 bases). The CDR3 is 15 residues long. Trimming left V 6 bases short and J 3 bases short, with 17 bases between. CDR1 is MNHEY and CDR2 is SVGAGI in the germline V gene. The DNA of the CDR3 is TGTGCCAGCAGGTCGTGGAACAGGGAAGAAGAGACCCAGTACTTC. Its protein product is CASRSWNREEETQYF.

The chain carries TRBV5-1 and TRBJ2-1; 10 bases match TRBD2. The CDR3 spans 17 residues. Per germline, CDR1 SGHRS and CDR2 YFSETQ. Trimming took 4 bases from V and 0 from J; bases not matched to a gene: 7. The CDR3 DNA follows: TGCGCCAGCAGCGTAACCCCTAGCGGGAGCTCCTACAATGAGCAGTTCTTC. This translates into CASSVTPSGSSYNEQFF.

The CDR3 spells CSARVLAGPILNEQFF. The CDR3 DNA is TGCAGTGCTAGAGTGCTAGCGGGACCAATCCTCAATGAGCAGTTCTTC. V and J are TRBV20-1 and TRBJ2-1; TRBD2 aligns across 9 bases. From germline, CDR1 is DFQATT and CDR2 SNEGSKA (reference sequence). This CDR3 has 16 amino acids. J lost 6 bases, V lost 1 base, and 10 bases had no gene match.

This clonotype occurred a few times. This sequence joins TRBV20-1 and TRBJ1-5; D remains unclear. The CDR3 is made up of 11 amino acids. V was shortened by 3 bases and J by 5 bases, with 5 bases between the two germline ends. The germline V gene has CDR1 DFQATT and CDR2 SNEGSKA (reference sequence). The CDR3 DNA reads TGCAGTGCTAGCCGCGATCAGCCCCAGCATTTT. This sequence encodes CSASRDQPQHF.

J is TRBJ1-5 and V is TRBV5-1; weak D call: TRBD1 (5 bases). The CDR3 runs 15 residues. Looked up from germline, CDR1 is SGHRS and CDR2 is YFSETQ. Trimming removed 4 bases from V and 5 bases from J, with 16 bases in between. This CDR3 reads CASSPNPDSYQPQHF. As DNA, the CDR3 is TGCGCCAGCAGCCCTAATCCAGACAGCTATCAGCCCCAGCATTTT.

This clonotype was counted a few times. The V and J genes are TRBV5-1 and TRBJ2-7; maybe TRBD2 (6 bases). The CDR3 totals 15 residues. V lost 3 bases, J lost 0 bases, and 13 bases lay in between. Germline loops: CDR1 SGHRS, CDR2 YFSETQ. Here the CDR3 DNA reads TGCGCCAGCAGCTCCACGCAGGACTACTCCTACGAGCAGTACTTC. Residues: CASSSTQDYSYEQYF.

This clonotype has just a few counts. The chain joins TRBV6-2 or TRBV6-3 to TRBJ1-5; D unclear. Deletions cut 6 bases from V and 5 bases from J, with 11 bases between. Germline V CDR1 and CDR2: MNHEY, SVGEGT. The CDR3 consists of 13 residues. The chain's CDR3 is CASSREGYQPQHF. In DNA, the CDR3 is TGTGCCAGCAGCCGAGAAGGGTATCAGCCCCAGCATTTT.